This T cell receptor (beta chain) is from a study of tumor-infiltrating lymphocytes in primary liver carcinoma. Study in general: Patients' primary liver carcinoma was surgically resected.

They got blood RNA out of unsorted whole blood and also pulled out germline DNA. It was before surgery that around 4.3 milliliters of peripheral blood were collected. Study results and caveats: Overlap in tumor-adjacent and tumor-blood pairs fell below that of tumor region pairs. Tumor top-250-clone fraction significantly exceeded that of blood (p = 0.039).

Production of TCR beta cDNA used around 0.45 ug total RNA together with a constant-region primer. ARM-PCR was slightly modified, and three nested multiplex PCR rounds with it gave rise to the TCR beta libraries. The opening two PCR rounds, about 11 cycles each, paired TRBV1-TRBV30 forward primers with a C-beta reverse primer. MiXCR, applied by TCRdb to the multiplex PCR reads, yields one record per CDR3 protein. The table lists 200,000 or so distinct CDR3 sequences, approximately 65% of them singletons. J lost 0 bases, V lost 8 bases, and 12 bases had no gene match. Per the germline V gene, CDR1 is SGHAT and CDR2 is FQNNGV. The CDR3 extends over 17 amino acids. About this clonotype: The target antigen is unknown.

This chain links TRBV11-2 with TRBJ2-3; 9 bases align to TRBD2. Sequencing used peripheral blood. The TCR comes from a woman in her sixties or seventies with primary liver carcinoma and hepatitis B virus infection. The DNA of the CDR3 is TGTGCCAGCTCCTCCGTAGCGGGAGTGCATAGCACAGATACGCAGTATTTT. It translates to CASSSVAGVHSTDTQYF.